This is a list of T cell receptor beta chains from one sample in a study of tumor T cells in aggressive B-cell lymphoma. Assay used: immunoSEQ multiplex PCR; TCRdb lists only in-frame clones, some missing. The sample holds 5,900 or so clones, approximately 82% seen once. Sequencing used tumor tissue. The receptors stem from an adult with diffuse large B cell lymphoma. Each CDR3 is given with its conserved first and last residue. A D gene is named only where the DNA matches it firmly. Clone size is shown for a subset of rows, as once, few, many or a class of expanded clone.

v_gene: TRBV9; d_gene: TRBD2; abundance: -; j_gene: TRBJ2-1; len: 14; CDR3aa: CASSPTTSINEQFF; CDR3nt: TGTGCCAGCAGCCCTACGACTAGCATCAATGAGCAGTTCTTC
v_gene: TRBV7-3; d_gene: -; abundance: few; j_gene: TRBJ2-3; len: 14; CDR3aa: CASSLKYARDTQYF; CDR3nt: TGTGCCAGCAGCTTAAAGTACGCTAGGGATACGCAGTATTTT
v_gene: TRBV4-3; d_gene: TRBD1; abundance: few; j_gene: TRBJ1-2; len: 14; CDR3aa: CASSPGDRRNGYTF; CDR3nt: TGCGCCAGCAGCCCCGGGGACAGGCGAAATGGCTACACCTTC
v_gene: TRBV4-2; d_gene: -; abundance: -; j_gene: TRBJ2-2; len: 15; CDR3aa: CASSLPNDGSGELFF; CDR3nt: TGTGCCAGCAGCCTTCCTAACGACGGGTCCGGGGAGCTGTTTTTT
v_gene: TRBV29-1; d_gene: TRBD1; abundance: -; j_gene: TRBJ2-7; len: 13; CDR3aa: CSVGGTVSYEQYF; CDR3nt: TGCAGCGTTGGAGGGACAGTCTCCTACGAGCAGTACTTC
v_gene: TRBV27; d_gene: TRBD2; abundance: -; j_gene: TRBJ2-7; len: 16; CDR3aa: CASRTRGDQVSYEQYF; CDR3nt: TGTGCCAGCAGAACGCGGGGGGACCAGGTTAGCTACGAGCAGTACTTC
v_gene: TRBV2; d_gene: -; abundance: -; j_gene: TRBJ1-5; len: 15; CDR3aa: CASSEAWGGNQPQHF; CDR3nt: TGTGCCAGCAGTGAAGCTTGGGGGGGAAATCAGCCCCAGCATTTT
v_gene: TRBV27; d_gene: TRBD1; abundance: -; j_gene: TRBJ2-1; len: 16; CDR3aa: CASSLLPGQGSNEQFF; CDR3nt: TGTGCCAGCAGTTTGCTCCCGGGACAGGGGAGCAATGAGCAGTTCTTC
v_gene: TRBV2; d_gene: TRBD1; abundance: -; j_gene: TRBJ2-7; len: 14; CDR3aa: CASSPDRGPYEQYF; CDR3nt: TGTGCCAGCAGTCCGGACAGGGGCCCCTACGAGCAGTACTTC
v_gene: TRBV21-1; d_gene: -; abundance: -; j_gene: TRBJ2-3; len: 13; CDR3aa: CASSRQTTDTQYF; CDR3nt: TGTGCCAGCAGCCGACAGACCACAGATACGCAGTATTTT
v_gene: TRBV29-1; d_gene: -; abundance: -; j_gene: TRBJ1-1; len: 14; CDR3aa: CSVPTEKAPREAFF; CDR3nt: TGCAGCGTCCCGACAGAGAAGGCTCCCCGTGAAGCTTTCTTT
v_gene: TRBV5-1; d_gene: TRBD2; abundance: -; j_gene: TRBJ2-1; len: 15; CDR3aa: CASSLSLAGGNEQFF; CDR3nt: TGCGCCAGCAGCTTGTCACTAGCGGGAGGCAATGAGCAGTTCTTC
v_gene: TRBV19; d_gene: TRBD1; abundance: -; j_gene: TRBJ1-1; len: 12; CDR3aa: CASGQGGTEAFF; CDR3nt: TGTGCCAGTGGACAGGGTGGGACTGAAGCTTTCTTT
v_gene: TRBV7-9; d_gene: TRBD1; abundance: -; j_gene: TRBJ1-3; len: 14; CDR3aa: CATGQGDSGNTIYF; CDR3nt: TGTGCCACCGGACAGGGAGACTCTGGAAACACCATATATTTT
v_gene: TRBV7-6; d_gene: -; abundance: -; j_gene: TRBJ2-5; len: 13; CDR3aa: CASSSSPEGTQYF; CDR3nt: TGTGCCAGCAGCTCAAGCCCCGAGGGGACCCAGTACTTC
v_gene: TRBV28; d_gene: TRBD2; abundance: -; j_gene: TRBJ2-3; len: 17; CDR3aa: CASSLYTSGRYTDTQYF; CDR3nt: TGTGCCAGCAGTTTATATACTAGCGGGAGATATACAGATACGCAGTATTTT
v_gene: TRBV11-2; d_gene: TRBD2; abundance: -; j_gene: TRBJ2-3; len: 15; CDR3aa: CASSLQRGRTDTQYF; CDR3nt: TGTGCCAGCAGCTTACAGCGGGGACGCACAGATACGCAGTATTTT
v_gene: TRBV9; d_gene: TRBD2; abundance: -; j_gene: TRBJ2-2; len: 17; CDR3aa: CASSVPVGGGNTGELFF; CDR3nt: TGTGCCAGCAGCGTACCGGTTGGGGGGGGGAACACCGGGGAGCTGTTTTTT
v_gene: TRBV29-1; d_gene: -; abundance: -; j_gene: TRBJ1-1; len: 13; CDR3aa: CSVLGGFNTEAFF; CDR3nt: TGCAGCGTCCTGGGAGGGTTTAACACTGAAGCTTTCTTT
v_gene: TRBV19; d_gene: -; abundance: -; j_gene: TRBJ2-2; len: 16; CDR3aa: CASSPGGAETPGELFF; CDR3nt: TGTGCCAGTAGTCCCGGGGGAGCGGAAACCCCCGGGGAGCTGTTTTTT
v_gene: TRBV28; d_gene: -; abundance: -; j_gene: TRBJ1-3; len: 11; CDR3aa: CASTLRNTIYF; CDR3nt: TGTGCCAGCACCCTCCGAAACACCATATATTTT
v_gene: TRBV7-2; d_gene: TRBD2; abundance: -; j_gene: TRBJ2-3; len: 16; CDR3aa: CASSLGGRALTDTQYF; CDR3nt: TGTGCCAGCAGCTTGGGCGGGAGGGCCCTCACAGATACGCAGTATTTT